A selection of T cell receptor beta chains follows, all from one sample in a study of blood T cell repertoires in COVID-19. Method: immunoSEQ multiplex PCR; TCRdb's copy keeps in-frame clones and lacks some. The sample consists of 130,000 or so clones, 80% to 90% of them appearing once. The specimen was peripheral blood. The receptor set was obtained from an elderly man with active or convalescent COVID-19. Both conserved end residues are part of each CDR3. Fields, in order: D gene, J gene, clone size, V gene, CDR3 DNA, CDR3 protein. A D gene is named only where the DNA matches it firmly. Clone size appears in some rows only: once, few, many, or a class for an expanded clone.

d_gene: TRBD2; j_gene: TRBJ2-5; abundance: -; v_gene: TRBV6-6; CDR3nt: TGTGCCAGCAGCCGTTTGCAGCGGGGGGGCCAAGAGACCCAGTACTTC; CDR3aa: CASSRLQRGGQETQYF
d_gene: -; j_gene: TRBJ2-5; abundance: -; v_gene: TRBV10-3; CDR3nt: TGTGCCATCTCTATCGGAGAGACCCAGTACTTC; CDR3aa: CAISIGETQYF
d_gene: -; j_gene: TRBJ2-2; abundance: -; v_gene: TRBV5-1; CDR3nt: TGCGCCAGCAGCTTGGGCCAGGCCGACACCGGGGAGCTGTTTTTT; CDR3aa: CASSLGQADTGELFF
d_gene: TRBD1; j_gene: TRBJ2-6; abundance: -; v_gene: TRBV5-8; CDR3nt: TGTGCCAGCAGCTCGGGACAGGGCGGATCTGGGGCCAACGTCCTGACTTTC; CDR3aa: CASSSGQGGSGANVLTF
d_gene: -; j_gene: TRBJ2-3; abundance: -; v_gene: TRBV5-5; CDR3nt: TGTGCCAGCAGCTTGCCGGGCACAGATACGCAGTATTTT; CDR3aa: CASSLPGTDTQYF
d_gene: -; j_gene: TRBJ2-3; abundance: -; v_gene: TRBV9; CDR3nt: TGTGCCAGCAGCTCGGACAGGGAGGGGGATACGCAGTATTTT; CDR3aa: CASSSDREGDTQYF
d_gene: -; j_gene: TRBJ1-1; abundance: -; v_gene: TRBV12-3/TRBV12-4; CDR3nt: TGTGCCAGCAGTTACAGGGAGAACACTGAAGCTTTCTTT; CDR3aa: CASSYRENTEAFF
d_gene: -; j_gene: TRBJ1-3; abundance: -; v_gene: TRBV7-2; CDR3nt: TGTGCCAGCAGCTCCACGGGAAACTCTGGAAACACCATATATTTT; CDR3aa: CASSSTGNSGNTIYF
d_gene: -; j_gene: TRBJ1-5; abundance: -; v_gene: TRBV5-5; CDR3nt: TGTGCCAGCAGCTTGGCAGGGGTTGGCAATCAGCCCCAGCATTTT; CDR3aa: CASSLAGVGNQPQHF
d_gene: TRBD1; j_gene: TRBJ1-1; abundance: -; v_gene: TRBV6-5; CDR3nt: TGTGCCAGCTGGGGACAGATGAACACTGAAGCTTTCTTT; CDR3aa: CASWGQMNTEAFF
d_gene: TRBD1; j_gene: TRBJ1-4; abundance: -; v_gene: TRBV4-3; CDR3nt: TGCGCCAGCAGCCTTTCCGGGACAGGGGGCGAAAAACTGTTTTTT; CDR3aa: CASSLSGTGGEKLFF
d_gene: TRBD1; j_gene: TRBJ2-7; abundance: -; v_gene: TRBV18; CDR3nt: TGTGCCAGCTCCCGGGGACAGGGGGCAGGGGAGCAGTACTTC; CDR3aa: CASSRGQGAGEQYF
d_gene: -; j_gene: TRBJ1-1; abundance: -; v_gene: TRBV7-2; CDR3nt: TGTGCCAGCAGCCAGGACAAATATTACACTGAAGCTTTCTTT; CDR3aa: CASSQDKYYTEAFF
d_gene: TRBD1; j_gene: TRBJ2-2; abundance: -; v_gene: TRBV7-9; CDR3nt: TGTGCCAGCAGCTTACAAGACAGGGTGGGGGAGCTGTTTTTT; CDR3aa: CASSLQDRVGELFF
d_gene: -; j_gene: TRBJ2-5; abundance: -; v_gene: TRBV27; CDR3nt: TGTGCCAGCAGTAAAGGGCTGGGGGGGGGCCTCTTGGGAGAGACCCAGTACTTC; CDR3aa: CASSKGLGGGLLGETQYF
d_gene: -; j_gene: TRBJ1-2; abundance: -; v_gene: TRBV4-3; CDR3nt: TGCGCCAGCAGCCAAACCCTTAATCTCCGGGGGAACTATGGCTACACCTTC; CDR3aa: CASSQTLNLRGNYGYTF
d_gene: -; j_gene: TRBJ2-7; abundance: -; v_gene: TRBV7-6; CDR3nt: TGTGCCAGCAGCTTCGACACCTCCTACGAGCAGTACTTC; CDR3aa: CASSFDTSYEQYF
d_gene: TRBD1; j_gene: TRBJ2-7; abundance: -; v_gene: TRBV5-6; CDR3nt: TGTGCCAGCAGCCTACAACCACAGGGGGCGGATGAGCAGTACTTC; CDR3aa: CASSLQPQGADEQYF
d_gene: -; j_gene: TRBJ1-3; abundance: few; v_gene: TRBV5-1; CDR3nt: TGCGCCAGCAGCTTGGGAGCTTCACTCCCCGGAAACACCATATATTTT; CDR3aa: CASSLGASLPGNTIYF
d_gene: TRBD2; j_gene: TRBJ2-3; abundance: -; v_gene: TRBV9; CDR3nt: TGTGCCAGCAGCCCCCTCTTCTCTAGCGGGGCTAGCACAGATACGCAGTATTTT; CDR3aa: CASSPLFSSGASTDTQYF
d_gene: TRBD1; j_gene: TRBJ1-2; abundance: -; v_gene: TRBV10-3; CDR3nt: TGTGCCATCAGTCCCGGGACAGGGGGCTCGGATGGCTACACCTTC; CDR3aa: CAISPGTGGSDGYTF
d_gene: TRBD2; j_gene: TRBJ2-5; abundance: -; v_gene: TRBV5-1; CDR3nt: TGCGCCAGCAGCAGGACTAGAGGGGAGACCCAGTACTTC; CDR3aa: CASSRTRGETQYF
d_gene: TRBD1; j_gene: TRBJ1-2; abundance: once; v_gene: TRBV28; CDR3nt: TGTGCCAGCAACAGGGGGAGCTATGGCTACACCTTC; CDR3aa: CASNRGSYGYTF
d_gene: TRBD1; j_gene: TRBJ2-2; abundance: once; v_gene: TRBV19; CDR3nt: TGTGCCAGTACTACGACAGGGGGCAGGATCGGGGAGCTGTTTTTT; CDR3aa: CASTTTGGRIGELFF
d_gene: TRBD2; j_gene: TRBJ2-5; abundance: -; v_gene: TRBV7-2; CDR3nt: TGTGCCAGCGGAGAGACTAGCGGGGTCCGAGAGACCCAGTACTTC; CDR3aa: CASGETSGVRETQYF
d_gene: -; j_gene: TRBJ1-6; abundance: -; v_gene: TRBV7-3; CDR3nt: TGTGCCAGCAGCTTCGGGGGGGTAGGAAATTCACCCCTCCACTTT; CDR3aa: CASSFGGVGNSPLHF
d_gene: TRBD2; j_gene: TRBJ2-5; abundance: -; v_gene: TRBV27; CDR3nt: TGTGCCAGCAGTACAAAGCGGGGGACAGAGACCCAGTACTTC; CDR3aa: CASSTKRGTETQYF
d_gene: -; j_gene: TRBJ1-4; abundance: -; v_gene: TRBV10-2; CDR3nt: TGCGCCAGCAGTGAGGGGGGGGTCGATGAAAAACTGTTTTTT; CDR3aa: CASSEGGVDEKLFF
d_gene: TRBD2; j_gene: TRBJ2-3; abundance: few; v_gene: TRBV5-5; CDR3nt: TGTGCCAGCAGCTTCTTGGGACTAGCAGGAAGCACAGATACGCAGTATTTT; CDR3aa: CASSFLGLAGSTDTQYF
d_gene: -; j_gene: TRBJ2-7; abundance: few; v_gene: TRBV12-2; CDR3nt: TGTGCAAGCCAAGACAGGGGGCAGTACTTC; CDR3aa: CASQDRGQYF
d_gene: -; j_gene: TRBJ2-7; abundance: -; v_gene: TRBV7-8; CDR3nt: TGTGCCAGCAGCGTACAATCCTACGAGCAGTACTTC; CDR3aa: CASSVQSYEQYF
d_gene: -; j_gene: TRBJ2-7; abundance: few; v_gene: TRBV19; CDR3nt: TGTGCCAGTAGTATTAGGCTAGCCGGCGAGCAGTACTTC; CDR3aa: CASSIRLAGEQYF
d_gene: -; j_gene: TRBJ2-7; abundance: -; v_gene: TRBV18; CDR3nt: TGTGCCAGCTCACCAACCACAACCTACGAGCAGTACTTC; CDR3aa: CASSPTTTYEQYF
d_gene: -; j_gene: TRBJ2-7; abundance: -; v_gene: TRBV2; CDR3nt: TGTGCCAGCGTAGGGGGTTCGAACGAGCAGTACTTC; CDR3aa: CASVGGSNEQYF
d_gene: TRBD2; j_gene: TRBJ2-1; abundance: -; v_gene: TRBV29-1; CDR3nt: TGCAGCGTCGAAGGGACTAGCGCCTCCTACAATGAGCAGTTCTTC; CDR3aa: CSVEGTSASYNEQFF
d_gene: TRBD1; j_gene: TRBJ1-2; abundance: -; v_gene: TRBV15; CDR3nt: TGTGCCACCAGCAGTGTAACCTTGACAGGGGACTATGGCTACACCTTC; CDR3aa: CATSSVTLTGDYGYTF
d_gene: -; j_gene: TRBJ1-2; abundance: -; v_gene: TRBV9; CDR3nt: TGTGCCAGCAGCGTAGCTTCGCAGGGGTATGGCTACACCTTC; CDR3aa: CASSVASQGYGYTF
d_gene: TRBD1; j_gene: TRBJ2-7; abundance: few; v_gene: TRBV19; CDR3nt: TGTGCCAGTAGTATACGCCACTCTTCACAGGGGATATCCTACGAGCAGTACTTC; CDR3aa: CASSIRHSSQGISYEQYF
d_gene: -; j_gene: TRBJ2-1; abundance: -; v_gene: TRBV9; CDR3nt: TGTGCCAGCAGCGTAGAGGGGATCTACAATGAGCAGTTCTTC; CDR3aa: CASSVEGIYNEQFF
d_gene: -; j_gene: TRBJ2-7; abundance: -; v_gene: TRBV11-3; CDR3nt: TGTGCCAGCAGCTTAGCTCCAGGATCCGAGCAGTACTTC; CDR3aa: CASSLAPGSEQYF
d_gene: -; j_gene: TRBJ2-7; abundance: -; v_gene: TRBV2; CDR3nt: TGTGCCAGCAGCCCGGACAGCTTCTCCTACGAGCAGTACTTC; CDR3aa: CASSPDSFSYEQYF
d_gene: TRBD1; j_gene: TRBJ1-4; abundance: -; v_gene: TRBV4-2; CDR3nt: TGTGCCAGCAGCCAAGGGCTGTCCAGGGGGAATGAAAAACTGTTTTTT; CDR3aa: CASSQGLSRGNEKLFF
d_gene: TRBD2; j_gene: TRBJ2-2; abundance: -; v_gene: TRBV10-3; CDR3nt: TGTGCCATCAGTGCGGTAGCGGGGACTCCCGGGGAGCTGTTTTTT; CDR3aa: CAISAVAGTPGELFF
d_gene: TRBD1; j_gene: TRBJ1-1; abundance: -; v_gene: TRBV6-4; CDR3nt: TGTGCCAGCAGCCCACAGGGGGGGATGAACACTGAAGCTTTCTTT; CDR3aa: CASSPQGGMNTEAFF
d_gene: -; j_gene: TRBJ2-5; abundance: -; v_gene: TRBV27; CDR3nt: TGTGCCAGCAGCAATCTAGGCCTGATGGAGACCCAGTACTTC; CDR3aa: CASSNLGLMETQYF
d_gene: TRBD2; j_gene: TRBJ2-1; abundance: -; v_gene: TRBV7-2; CDR3nt: TGTGCCAGCAGCTCCGGGACTAGCGGCTATGAGCAGTTCTTC; CDR3aa: CASSSGTSGYEQFF
d_gene: TRBD2; j_gene: TRBJ2-3; abundance: -; v_gene: TRBV5-4; CDR3nt: TGTGCCAGCAGTCTTAGCGGGGGGGCGGGCACAGATACGCAGTATTTT; CDR3aa: CASSLSGGAGTDTQYF
d_gene: TRBD2; j_gene: TRBJ2-3; abundance: -; v_gene: TRBV9; CDR3nt: TGTGCCAGCAGCTTAGGACTAGCCGTGAGCACAGATACGCAGTATTTT; CDR3aa: CASSLGLAVSTDTQYF
d_gene: -; j_gene: TRBJ2-3; abundance: -; v_gene: TRBV19; CDR3nt: TGTGCCAGTAGTTCCCCGGGTGACACAGATACGCAGTATTTT; CDR3aa: CASSSPGDTDTQYF
d_gene: -; j_gene: TRBJ2-3; abundance: -; v_gene: TRBV7-8; CDR3nt: TGTGCCAGCAGCTTAGCCGGCCGGGGAATCACAGATACGCAGTATTTT; CDR3aa: CASSLAGRGITDTQYF
d_gene: -; j_gene: TRBJ1-1; abundance: -; v_gene: TRBV12-3/TRBV12-4; CDR3nt: TGTGCCAGCACCATTTCGGGGACTCAAGCTTTCTTT; CDR3aa: CASTISGTQAFF
d_gene: -; j_gene: TRBJ2-1; abundance: -; v_gene: TRBV2; CDR3nt: TGTGCCAGCAGTGACACAGGCAATGAGCAGTTCTTC; CDR3aa: CASSDTGNEQFF
d_gene: TRBD2; j_gene: TRBJ2-3; abundance: -; v_gene: TRBV5-1; CDR3nt: TGCGCCAGCAGCTTGGCGGGGGGGCTGGATACGCAGTATTTT; CDR3aa: CASSLAGGLDTQYF
d_gene: TRBD1; j_gene: TRBJ2-7; abundance: -; v_gene: TRBV19; CDR3nt: TGTGCCAGTACCCCGACAACAGGGGCCTACGAGCAGTACTTC; CDR3aa: CASTPTTGAYEQYF
d_gene: -; j_gene: TRBJ1-2; abundance: once; v_gene: TRBV28; CDR3nt: TGTGCCAGCAGGCACCAGGGAATTCTAGGCTACACCTTC; CDR3aa: CASRHQGILGYTF
d_gene: -; j_gene: TRBJ2-3; abundance: -; v_gene: TRBV19; CDR3nt: TGTGCCAGTAGTGCGACAGTTAGCACAGATACGCAGTATTTT; CDR3aa: CASSATVSTDTQYF
d_gene: TRBD1; j_gene: TRBJ2-4; abundance: -; v_gene: TRBV6-5; CDR3nt: TGTGCCAGCAAACGAGACAGGGGCCCAGACATTCAGTACTTC; CDR3aa: CASKRDRGPDIQYF
d_gene: TRBD1; j_gene: TRBJ2-2; abundance: few; v_gene: TRBV2; CDR3nt: TGTGCCAGCGGGAAGGGACAGTACACCGGGGAGCTGTTTTTT; CDR3aa: CASGKGQYTGELFF
d_gene: -; j_gene: TRBJ1-3; abundance: -; v_gene: TRBV6-5; CDR3nt: TGTGCCACTCAGGGGACCTATGGAAACACCATATATTTT; CDR3aa: CATQGTYGNTIYF
d_gene: TRBD2; j_gene: TRBJ2-7; abundance: -; v_gene: TRBV5-4; CDR3nt: TGTGCCAGCAGGGATCGGGCTAGCGGCACCTACGAGCAGTACTTC; CDR3aa: CASRDRASGTYEQYF